These 3 T cell receptor beta chains share one sample of origin, sequenced in a study of T cell responses to AZD1222 COVID-19 vaccine. Clones were read by immunoSEQ multiplex PCR, and TCRdb kept only the in-frame ones, dropping some. This table holds 100,000 to 150,000 clones, roughly nine tenths found once. The material sequenced was peripheral blood, taken on day 0 of AZD1222 vaccination. These receptors were collected from an adult in good health.

The CDR3 loop is CASSSSGGRTDTQYF. CDR3 DNA: TGTGCCAGCAGCTCTAGCGGGGGCAGGACAGATACGCAGTATTTT. V and J are TRBV7-3 and TRBJ2-3, with TRBD2 identical over 10 bases. V shed 4 bases and J 3 bases; nucleotides not matched to a gene: 4. The CDR3 has 15 amino acids. Germline lookup yields CDR1 SGHTA and CDR2 FQGTGA. The full variable domain, rest sourced from reference TRBV7-3 and TRBJ2-3, is GAGVSQTPSNKVTEKGKYVELRCDPISGHTALYWYRQSLGQGPEFLIYFQGTGAADDSGLPNDRFFAVRPEGSVSTLKIQRTERGDSAVYLCASSSSGGRTDTQYFGPGTRLTVL.

The chain joins TRBV18 to TRBJ2-7; D possibly corresponds to TRBD1 (6 bases). The CDR3 covers 15 residues. Germline V CDR1 and CDR2: KGHSH, LQKENI. The ends were cut back, 4 bases at V and 3 bases at J, with 16 bases in the middle. Here the CDR3 DNA reads TGTGCCAGCTCACTACAGGGCCCTGAGAACTACGAGCAGTACTTC. Translation: CASSLQGPENYEQYF. The variable domain in full, with the rest retrieved from reference TRBV18 and TRBJ2-7, is NAGVMQNPRHLVRRRGQEARLRCSPMKGHSHVYWYRQLPEEGLKFMVYLQKENIIDESGMPKERFSAEFPKEGPSILRIQQVVRGDSAAYFCASSLQGPENYEQYFGPGTRLTVT.

The rearrangement links TRBV6-5 to TRBJ2-1; 7 bases fit TRBD2. Germline CDR1 and CDR2: MNHEY and SVGAGI. There are 15 residues in the CDR3. V gave up 6 bases and J gave up 9 bases; unmatched junction bases: 14. The CDR3 bases are TGTGCCAGCAGCCCGTCGGGCGGGGGTGGTGGTGAGCAGTTCTTC. This sequence encodes CASSPSGGGGGEQFF.